The 29 T cell receptor beta chains reported below all come from one sample, sequenced in a study of cytomegalovirus exposure and HLA in healthy donors. Repertoires were generated with immunoSEQ multiplex PCR, while TCRdb's copy carries only in-frame clones and drops some. The table lists about 200,000 clones, 80% to 90% of them singletons. Sequencing was carried out using PBMCs. The receptors were sampled from a woman between 18 and 29 years old in good health and CMV-seropositive.

The rearrangement links TRBV4-1 to TRBJ2-1; 8 bases agree with TRBD2. Trimming took 1 base from V and 6 from J; bases not matched to a gene: 8. The CDR3 length is 16 residues. The V gene's germline CDR1 is MGHRA and CDR2 YSYEKL. The DNA of the CDR3 is TGCGCCAGCAGCCAAGTTCCGGGACTAGGGGGCAATGAGCAGTTCTTC. Translated, it gives CASSQVPGLGGNEQFF.

The sample holds one count of this clone. The genes are TRBV5-1 and TRBJ2-1, with no clear D. Deletions cut 1 base from V and 0 bases from J, with 8 bases between. The germline V gene encodes CDR1 SGHRS and CDR2 YFSETQ. CDR3 length equals 15 residues. CDR3 region: CASSLYTTSYNEQFF. The CDR3 nucleotides read TGCGCCAGCAGCTTGTACACCACCTCCTACAATGAGCAGTTCTTC.

The CDR3 here is CASSQVITSGSYNEQFF. The CDR3 coding sequence is TGCGCCAGCAGCCAAGTCATTACTAGCGGGAGTTACAATGAGCAGTTCTTC. V and J are TRBV4-1 and TRBJ2-1; 11 positions agree with TRBD2. This CDR3 spans 17 amino acids. V shed 1 base, J shed 4 bases, and the junction held 6 bases outside the gene matches. The germline V gene encodes CDR1 MGHRA and CDR2 YSYEKL.

V gene TRBV14 combines with J gene TRBJ2-7; 10 bases are a match to TRBD1. The V gene's germline CDR1 is SGHDN and CDR2 FVKESK. There are 13 residues in the CDR3. V lost 1 base and J lost 9; bases outside the gene matches: 3. CDR3 nucleotides: TGTGCCAGCAGCCAAGGGACAGGGGGAGTGCAGTACTTC. Translated, it gives CASSQGTGGVQYF.

J is TRBJ2-3 and V is TRBV18, with 9 bases matching TRBD2. J gave up 5 bases and V 4 bases, and 4 bases lay outside the gene matches. The V gene's germline CDR1 is KGHSH and CDR2 LQKENI. This CDR3 has 14 residues. As DNA, the CDR3 is TGTGCCAGCTCACTTGGGACTAGCCGAGATACGCAGTATTTT. Its translation: CASSLGTSRDTQYF.

The chain couples TRBV10-3 to TRBJ1-1; the match to TRBD1 covers 7 bases. V lost 4 bases and J lost 4; bases outside the gene matches: 3. Germline CDR1 ENHRY, CDR2 SYGVKD. CDR3 size: 13 residues. CDR3 DNA: TGTGCCATCAGTGTTGCAGGGGGCACTGAAGCTTTCTTT. Translation: CAISVAGGTEAFF.

The J gene is TRBJ2-2, the V gene TRBV4-2; tentative D call: TRBD2 (6 bases). Germline V gene data show CDR1 as LGHNA and CDR2 as YNFKEQ. The germline V and J ends were trimmed by 0 bases and 0 bases, with 8 bases remaining between them. The CDR3 contains 16 residues. The CDR3 spells CASSQEGEANTGELFF. As DNA, the CDR3 is TGTGCCAGCAGCCAAGAGGGGGAGGCGAACACCGGGGAGCTGTTTTTT.

The V call is TRBV7-6, the J call TRBJ1-1; no clear D gene. The CDR3 is 15 amino acids. The germline CDR1 and CDR2 sequences are SGHVS and FNYEAQ. The V end lost 4 bases, the J end lost 1 base, and 13 bases lay between the germline ends. CDR3 sequence: CASSSLGRENTEAFF. The CDR3 DNA follows: TGTGCCAGCAGCTCCTTGGGGAGAGAGAACACTGAAGCTTTCTTT.

The rearrangement joins TRBV6-5 to TRBJ2-7; the D gene is possibly TRBD2 (6 bases). Germline CDR1 MNHEY, CDR2 SVGAGI. The CDR3 extends over 13 amino acids. Deletions cut 6 bases from V and 6 bases from J, with 15 bases between. CDR3 protein: CASRRPPGGEQYF. The CDR3 DNA sequence: TGTGCCAGCAGGCGACCCCCCGGGGGCGAGCAGTACTTC.

The rearrangement uses TRBV4-2 and TRBJ2-3; 8 bases are shared with TRBD2. The germline CDR1 and CDR2 sequences are LGHNA and YNFKEQ. The CDR3 spans 16 residues. V gave up 0 bases and J gave up 2 bases; unmatched junction bases: 4. This CDR3 reads CASSQEVAGITDTQYF. DNA for the CDR3: TGTGCCAGCAGCCAAGAGGTAGCGGGAATCACAGATACGCAGTATTTT.

The V gene is TRBV27, the J gene TRBJ2-7; 8 positions match TRBD1. The CDR3 spans 14 residues. The V gene's germline CDR1 is MNHEY and CDR2 SMNVEV (reference sequence). Trimming cost V 5 bases and J 4 bases; bases outside gene matches: 7. The CDR3 region is CASSRSGQVYEQYF. In DNA, the CDR3 is TGTGCCAGCAGTAGGTCGGGACAGGTATACGAGCAGTACTTC.

This clone has a handful of counts. This chain connects TRBV4-1 to TRBJ1-2; perhaps TRBD1 as D (5 bases). CDR3 length: 15 residues. Per germline, CDR1 MGHRA and CDR2 YSYEKL. V dropped 4 bases and J dropped 2 bases, with 14 bases sitting between them. The CDR3 loop reads CASSLVGGTNYGYTF. The CDR3 coding sequence is TGCGCCAGCAGCCTAGTCGGGGGTACCAACTATGGCTACACCTTC.

This chain connects TRBV5-1 to TRBJ2-3, with D possibly matching TRBD1 (6 bases). The V gene's germline CDR1 is SGHRS and CDR2 YFSETQ. Trimming took off 10 bases at V and 5 bases at J, with 17 bases between the two ends. This CDR3 region has 13 residues. The CDR3, as DNA: TGCGCCGGGCAGACAGGCCCGGGAGATACGCAGTATTTT. Its protein is CAGQTGPGDTQYF.

The chain joins TRBV7-3 to TRBJ2-7; 10 bases are a match to TRBD2. Germline assignment: CDR1 SGHTA and CDR2 FQGTGA. V shed 6 bases, J shed 3 bases, and the junction held 11 bases outside the gene matches. This CDR3 is 16 amino acids long. The CDR3 region is CASSPSGSGPIYEQYF. The CDR3 DNA reads as TGTGCCAGCAGTCCTAGCGGGAGTGGACCCATCTACGAGCAGTACTTC.

As to this clone: A read error may explain this, as a much larger clone is one base away. The chain links TRBV9 to TRBJ1-5; D remains unclear. This CDR3 comprises 14 residues. V lost 0 bases to trimming and J lost 1 base, with 5 bases between them. Germline V gene sequence: CDR1 SGDLS, CDR2 YYNGEE. CDR3 sequence (DNA): TGTGCCAGCAGCGTAGACGGGAGCAATCAGCCCCAGCATTTT. This encodes CASSVDGSNQPQHF.

This clone was seen only once. V gene TRBV5-4 combines with J gene TRBJ2-7, with D maybe TRBD2 (6 bases). Germline V lookup: CDR1 SGHNT, CDR2 YYREEE (reference sequence). V lost 4 bases and J lost 7, with 18 bases in between. The CDR3 contains 14 residues. The CDR3 spells CASSPPGSLREQYF. The CDR3 DNA reads TGTGCCAGCAGCCCGCCCGGGAGTTTGCGGGAGCAGTACTTC. Combining the CDR3 with reference TRBV5-4 and TRBJ2-7 gives the whole variable domain ETGVTQSPTHLIKTRGQQVTLRCSSQSGHNTVSWYQQALGQGPQFIFQYYREEENGRGNFPPRFSGLQFPNYSSELNVNALELDDSALYLCASSPPGSLREQYFGPGTRLTVT.

The V call is TRBV9, the J call TRBJ1-4, with a weak D call TRBD1 (6 bases). V was trimmed by 4 bases and J by 4 bases, leaving 17 bases between them. Germline-derived CDR1 and CDR2 are SGDLS and YYNGEE. The CDR3 totals 16 residues. DNA for the CDR3: TGTGCCAGCAGCCCAACTGTGGGGGCAATTAATGAAAAACTGTTTTTT. This sequence encodes CASSPTVGAINEKLFF.

The V gene is TRBV19, the J gene TRBJ2-2, with D unresolved. The length of the CDR3 is 14 residues. Trimming stripped 1 base from V and 1 base from J, with 4 bases between. Germline assignment: CDR1 LNHDA and CDR2 SQIVND (reference sequence). The CDR3 here is CASSIAGNTGELFF. CDR3 DNA sequence: TGTGCCAGTAGTATAGCGGGGAACACCGGGGAGCTGTTTTTT.

This chain connects TRBV11-3 to TRBJ1-1; D gene uncertain. Between the trimmed V and J ends, which lost 1 base and 4 bases, there was a span of 7 bases. The CDR3 is 13 residues long. CDR1 and CDR2 (germline): SGHNT, YENEEA. The CDR3 sequence is CASSLAVSTEAFF. In nucleotides, the CDR3 is TGTGCCAGCAGCTTAGCGGTCTCCACTGAAGCTTTCTTT.

V and J are TRBV6-6 and TRBJ1-2, with 7 bases identical to TRBD1. CDR1 MNHNY and CDR2 SVGAGI come from the germline V gene (reference sequence). Losses at the gene ends were 11 bases for V and 1 base for J; bases not matched to a gene: 4. This CDR3 contains 12 residues. The CDR3 loop reads CASGTVNYGYTF. The CDR3 DNA is TGTGCCTCCGGGACAGTTAACTATGGCTACACCTTC.

The rearrangement uses TRBV10-1 and TRBJ2-7, with D possibly matching TRBD1 (6 bases). V lost 6 bases to trimming and J lost 0 bases, with 12 bases between them. This CDR3 region has 14 residues. Germline V gives CDR1 WNHNN, CDR2 SYGVQD (reference sequence). The CDR3 loop is CASSAGTNSYEQYF. The CDR3 DNA reads as TGCGCCAGCAGCGCCGGGACAAACTCCTACGAGCAGTACTTC.

V is TRBV7-2 and J is TRBJ2-7; maybe TRBD2 (5 bases). Germline V CDR1 and CDR2: SGHTA, FQGNSA. The V end was cut by 5 bases, the J end by 7 bases, with 12 bases between. CDR3 length: 12 residues. The CDR3 coding sequence is TGTGCCAGCAGCCCAGTCGGGGTTGAGCAGTACTTC. Protein product: CASSPVGVEQYF.

J is TRBJ2-1 and V is TRBV18; TRBD2 might be the D (6 bases). The ends were cut back, 1 base at V and 7 bases at J, with 14 bases in the middle. The CDR3 runs 15 residues. The germline V gene has CDR1 KGHSH and CDR2 LQKENI. CDR3 region: CASSPRSLGRNEQFF. The CDR3 DNA is TGTGCCAGCTCACCACGGAGTCTGGGGAGGAATGAGCAGTTCTTC.

The chain is built from TRBV30 and TRBJ2-7, with D possibly being TRBD2 (6 bases). Deletions cut 5 bases from V and 4 bases from J, with 9 bases between. Germline loops: CDR1 GTSNPN, CDR2 SVGIG (reference sequence). The CDR3 consists of 11 residues. The CDR3 bases are TGTGCCTGGGAGGAGGGTTACGAGCAGTACTTC. Its translation: CAWEEGYEQYF.

This chain uses TRBV6-1 with TRBJ1-2; no firm D call. The CDR3 runs to 15 residues. CDR1 and CDR2 (germline): MNHNS, SASEGT. V dropped 4 bases and J dropped 1 base, with 13 bases sitting between them. The CDR3 DNA follows: TGTGCCAGCAGTGTCGACCGCCGGGTTAACTATGGCTACACCTTC. Its protein is CASSVDRRVNYGYTF.

The chain uses TRBV28 and TRBJ2-7; D may be TRBD2 (6 bases). With 4 bases removed from V and 3 bases from J, the gap between germline ends came to 19 bases. Looked up from germline, CDR1 is MDHEN and CDR2 is SYDVKM. The CDR3 consists of 16 residues. CDR3 DNA sequence: TGTGCCAGCAGTTCCCATATTAGCGGAGGGGACTACGAGCAGTACTTC. This codes for CASSSHISGGDYEQYF. The full variable domain, rest sourced from reference TRBV28 and TRBJ2-7, is DVKVTQSSRYLVKRTGEKVFLECVQDMDHENMFWYRQDPGLGLRLIYFSYDVKMKEKGDIPEGYSVSREKKERFSLILESASTNQTSMYLCASSSHISGGDYEQYFGPGTRLTVT.

The chain carries TRBV5-4 and TRBJ2-1, with 9 bases that match TRBD1. The junction had 4 bases not matched to a gene; V was cut back by 4 bases and J by 5 bases. This CDR3 contains 14 residues. Germline V gene sequence: CDR1 SGHNT, CDR2 YYREEE (reference sequence). The CDR3 nucleotides are TGTGCCAGCAGCCCCCGGGACAGGGACAATGAGCAGTTCTTC. Translation gives CASSPRDRDNEQFF.

The chain employs TRBV28 and TRBJ2-1; D uncertain. Trimming removed 2 bases at V and 5 bases at J, with 4 bases between. This CDR3 has 12 residues. Per germline, CDR1 MDHEN and CDR2 SYDVKM. CDR3: CASSLTDNEQFF. CDR3 DNA: TGTGCCAGCAGTTTAACAGACAATGAGCAGTTCTTC.

The chain couples TRBV14 to TRBJ2-7; D gene ambiguous. The V and J ends lost 3 bases and 0 bases respectively, with 3 bases between them. The CDR3 sequence is 12 residues long. Germline V lookup: CDR1 SGHDN, CDR2 FVKESK. The CDR3 protein is CASSHLSYEQYF. The CDR3 DNA follows: TGTGCCAGCAGCCACCTCTCCTACGAGCAGTACTTC.